This T cell receptor (beta chain) was obtained from a study of CD8+ T cells in alopecia areata. General study results and limits: Although TCR sharing was seen in mice, sharing across patients was less clear, possibly for HLA-related reasons. In lesional scalp, particularly from alopecia totalis/universalis, clonality was higher than in normal scalp.

RNA was extracted and reverse transcribed into cDNA as the sequencing template. TCRdb keeps only in-frame clones here, not all; method: immunoSEQ multiplex PCR. This sample has approximately 150,000 clones; approximately 87% occur once, and the top ten carry less than 15%. About this clone: Its antigen is unknown.

Individuals with alopecia areata gave both lesional scalp punch biopsies and peripheral blood for collection. The CDR3 is 14 residues long. CDR1 and CDR2 (germline): LNHNV, YYDKDF (reference sequence). The V gene end was trimmed by 5 bases and the J gene end by 15 bases; junction bases not matched to a gene: 13. This clonotype was obtained from a human donor with alopecia areata. The rearrangement uses TRBV15 and TRBJ2-1, with 10 bases lining up with TRBD1. The source was CD8+ T cells sorted from blood, collected at week 0. CDR3 in amino acids: CATSERQGATGRFF. As DNA, the CDR3 is TGTGCCACCAGCGAAAGACAGGGGGCCACCGGACGGTTCTTC. Looking up the rest from reference TRBV15 and TRBJ2-1 gives the full variable domain: DAMVIQNPRYQVTQFGKPVTLSCSQTLNHNVMYWYQQKSSQAPKLLFHYYDKDFNNEADTPDNFQSRRPNTSFCFLDIRSPGLGDTAMYLCATSERQGATGRFFGPGTRLTVL.